The following is a T cell receptor (beta chain) sequence with its context. The CDR3 totals 15 residues. The V gene lost 3 bases and the J gene lost 7 bases, with 16 bases spanning the gap. Germline loops: CDR1 MRHNA, CDR2 SNTAGT. The table came from immunoSEQ multiplex PCR; TCRdb's copy has only in-frame clones and leaves some out. The sample includes about 52,000 clones, 80% of them seen just once. This record belongs to a study of T cells in localized non-small cell lung cancer. The chain recombines TRBV6-4 with TRBJ2-1, with D possibly called TRBD1 or TRBD2 (6 bases each). Source: PBMCs, taken before any cancer treatment. The receptor was isolated from a woman aged 40-69 years with stage II lung adenocarcinoma. CDR3 nucleotides: TGTGCCAGCAGTGAAACGATGGGGGGCAGAAATGAGCAGTTCTTC. Translated, it gives CASSETMGGRNEQFF.